The 30 T cell receptor beta chains presented below share a single source sample, sequenced in a study of blood T cells in healthy people across ages. Next came a second PCR, run for roughly 6 to 11 cycles, which used a sample-barcoded 5' primer along with a J-beta primer mix. MiXCR, run by TCRdb on the 5' RACE reads, gives a single entry per CDR3 protein. The sample lists 500,000 to 600,000 distinct CDR3 sequences, 25% to 30% occurring once. The sample comprised blood. These receptors all come from a woman in her 70s in good health.

V and J are TRBV5-1 and TRBJ1-4, with TRBD1 identical over 9 bases. Germline V CDR1 and CDR2: SGHRS, YFSETQ. With 4 bases clipped from V and 0 bases from J, the junction kept 4 bases outside the gene matches. The CDR3 is made up of 16 amino acids. Here the CDR3 DNA reads TGCGCCAGCAGCCGGGGACAGGGATCAACTAATGAAAAACTGTTTTTT. Residues: CASSRGQGSTNEKLFF.

This chain connects TRBV20-1 to TRBJ2-1, with D perhaps being TRBD1 or TRBD2 (7 bases each). Germline CDR1 and CDR2: DFQATT and SNEGSKA (reference sequence). V lost 6 bases, J lost 6 bases, and 15 bases lay in between. The CDR3 has 13 amino acids. CDR3 bases: TGCAGTGCCGGGGGAGGGGGCGCCAATGAGCAGTTCTTC. As protein: CSAGGGGANEQFF.

This clonotype was counted once. The chain recombines TRBV9 with TRBJ2-7; D gene uncertain. Trimming removed 1 base at V and 5 bases at J, with 13 bases between. Germline V gene lookup returns CDR1 SGDLS and CDR2 YYNGEE. CDR3 size: 14 residues. As DNA, the CDR3 is TGTGCCAGCAGCGTAACCGGCTTCGCCCACGAGCAGTACTTC. This gives the protein CASSVTGFAHEQYF. The full variable domain, in which reference TRBV9 and TRBJ2-7 provide the parts outside the CDR3, is DSGVTQTPKHLITATGQRVTLRCSPRSGDLSVYWYQQSLDQGLQFLIQYYNGEERAKGNILERFSAQQFPDLHSELNLSSLELGDSALYFCASSVTGFAHEQYFGPGTRLTVT.

The chain joins TRBV20-1 to TRBJ2-1; D possibly corresponds to TRBD2 (6 bases). Germline V gene data show CDR1 as DFQATT and CDR2 as SNEGSKA (reference sequence). Trimming stripped 4 bases from V and 3 bases from J, with 13 bases between. The CDR3 has 14 residues. The CDR3 DNA reads as TGCAGTGCTACCCTGACTAGAAGCTACAATGAGCAGTTCTTC. Translating gives CSATLTRSYNEQFF.

This clonotype has more than one count but fewer than ten. The chain uses TRBV7-3 and TRBJ2-1, with TRBD2 matching over 10 bases. The CDR3 extends over 15 amino acids. With V trimmed by 5 bases and J by 4 bases, 5 bases remained unmatched. Germline CDR1 and CDR2: SGHTA and FQGTGA. The CDR3 loop reads CASSTSGTGYNEQFF. In nucleotides, the CDR3 is TGTGCCAGCAGCACTAGCGGGACCGGGTACAATGAGCAGTTCTTC.

This clonotype was recorded at least ten times. The chain carries TRBV4-3 and TRBJ2-3; D is possibly TRBD1 (6 bases). This CDR3 is built from 17 residues. The germline V gene encodes CDR1 LGHNA and CDR2 YSLEER. The V and J ends lost 1 base and 3 bases respectively, with 17 bases between them. In nucleotides, the CDR3 is TGCGCCAGCAGCCAAGCCCGAATGGGGGCAAAGACAGATACGCAGTATTTT. The encoded protein is CASSQARMGAKTDTQYF.

The chain uses TRBV29-1 and TRBJ1-2; TRBD1 matches 9 bases. From germline, CDR1 is SQVTM and CDR2 ANQGSEA. The CDR3 spans 14 residues. V shed 3 bases, J shed 2 bases, and the junction held 4 bases outside the gene matches. CDR3 in DNA: TGCAGCGTTGAGGGGGGGACAGGGAACTATGGCTACACCTTC. Its protein is CSVEGGTGNYGYTF.

The V call is TRBV18, the J call TRBJ2-3; TRBD2 matches 9 bases. This CDR3 has 15 residues. Losses at the gene ends were 4 bases for V and 1 base for J; bases not matched to a gene: 3. Germline V gene lookup returns CDR1 KGHSH and CDR2 LQKENI. The CDR3 reads CASSLRTSGTDTQYF. The CDR3 bases are TGTGCCAGCTCACTGAGGACTAGCGGCACAGATACGCAGTATTTT.

A single count supports this clonotype. This rearrangement joins TRBV11-3 to TRBJ2-1, with 7 bases that match TRBD1. The CDR3 runs to 15 residues. The germline CDR1 and CDR2 sequences are SGHNT and YENEEA. V dropped 6 bases and J dropped 1; count of bases not matched to a gene: 6. The CDR3 nucleotides are TGTGCCAGCAGGGGGGACAGAATTTCCTACAATGAGCAGTTCTTC. This codes for CASRGDRISYNEQFF.

This clonotype was detected a few times. J is TRBJ1-1 and V is TRBV20-1; D perhaps matches TRBD1 (5 bases). The CDR3 consists of 15 residues. V was trimmed by 0 bases and J by 2 bases, leaving 13 bases between them. CDR1 is DFQATT and CDR2 is SNEGSKA in the germline V gene (reference sequence). The CDR3 DNA reads as TGCAGTGCTAGAGATAGGGGTGATTTTAACACTGAAGCTTTCTTT. This translates into CSARDRGDFNTEAFF.

The CDR3 sequence: CASSIAGVTTQYF. CDR3 coding DNA: TGTGCCAGCAGTATAGCGGGGGTTACGACCCAGTACTTC. V and J are TRBV6-2 or TRBV6-3 and TRBJ2-5, with TRBD2 identical over 9 bases. The germline V gene has CDR1 MNHEY and CDR2 SVGEGT. The CDR3 totals 13 residues. V trimming: 5 bases; J trimming: 7 bases; junction bases outside the gene matches: 5.

The genes are TRBV4-3 and TRBJ1-2; TRBD1 might be the D (6 bases). Germline CDR1 reads LGHNA; CDR2 reads YSLEER. V was cut by 1 base and J by 2 bases, with 17 bases left in between. CDR3 length: 17 amino acids. The CDR3 loop is CASSQVVGGGHNYGYTF. DNA for the CDR3: TGCGCCAGCAGCCAAGTGGTGGGAGGGGGTCACAACTATGGCTACACCTTC.

V usage is TRBV5-6 and J usage is TRBJ2-2; 10 nucleotides align to TRBD1. J gave up 4 bases and V 7 bases, and 4 bases lay outside the gene matches. The V gene's germline CDR1 is SGHDT and CDR2 YYEEEE. The CDR3 runs to 14 residues. The chain's CDR3 is CASGTGASTGELFF. As DNA, the CDR3 is TGTGCCAGCGGGACAGGGGCCTCCACCGGGGAGCTGTTTTTT.

The V gene is TRBV5-8, the J gene TRBJ2-3; weak D call: TRBD2 (7 bases). The germline CDR1 and CDR2 sequences are SGHTS and YDEGEE. The CDR3 is made up of 17 amino acids. V was cut by 4 bases and J by 2 bases, with 20 bases left in between. Here the CDR3 DNA reads TGTGCCAGCAGCAGGGGGGGTGGCACACCCTACACAGATACGCAGTATTTT. Its protein product is CASSRGGGTPYTDTQYF.

This chain links TRBV7-9 with TRBJ2-7, with D possibly TRBD2 on 6 matching bases. V was shortened by 5 bases and J by 6 bases, with 11 bases between the two germline ends. The CDR3 length is 12 residues. Germline V gene sequence: CDR1 SEHNR, CDR2 FQNEAQ (reference sequence). The CDR3 DNA reads as TGTGCCAGCAGCCCGGGGGTTGGCGAGCAGTACTTC. It translates to CASSPGVGEQYF.

The rearrangement joins TRBV29-1 to TRBJ2-5; TRBD2 agrees at 12 bases. Germline lookup yields CDR1 SQVTM and CDR2 ANQGSEA. CDR3 length: 15 amino acids. Trimming cost V 1 base and J 4 bases; bases outside gene matches: 4. The CDR3 region is CSVEVLAGGVETQYF. The CDR3 coding sequence is TGCAGCGTTGAAGTCCTAGCGGGGGGGGTAGAGACCCAGTACTTC.

As concerns this clonotype: The conserved phenylalanine or tryptophan is not found at the CDR3 terminus, so this likely reflects a read error. The limits of the CDR3 on the DNA are not certain, so only TCRdb's listed CDR3 is given. This sequence joins TRBV7-2 and TRBJ1-5; TRBD1 is the table's D call, not checked against the DNA. The CDR3 numbers 13 amino acids, ends counted. Germline CDR1 and CDR2: SGHTA and FQGNSA. The CDR3: CASSLLPGQPLVL.

V and J are TRBV5-6 and TRBJ2-1, with 8 bases lining up with TRBD2. The CDR3 runs to 12 residues. The junction had 4 bases not matched to a gene; V was cut back by 4 bases and J by 10 bases. The germline CDR1 and CDR2 sequences are SGHDT and YYEEEE. In DNA, the CDR3 is TGTGCCAGCAGCCTCGGACTAGCAGAGCAGTTCTTC. The encoded protein is CASSLGLAEQFF. Full variable domain (outside the CDR3, taken from reference TRBV5-6 and TRBJ2-1): DAGVTQSPTHLIKTRGQQVTLRCSPKSGHDTVSWYQQALGQGPQFIFQYYEEEERQRGNFPDRFSGHQFPNYSSELNVNALLLGDSALYLCASSLGLAEQFFGPGTRLTVL.

V gene TRBV4-3 combines with J gene TRBJ2-1; 12 bases align to TRBD2. The CDR3 is made up of 15 amino acids. Germline CDR1 and CDR2: LGHNA and YSLEER. The junction had 6 bases not matched to a gene; V was cut back by 2 bases and J by 10 bases. Here the CDR3 reads CASSQTIGLAGEQFF. The CDR3 nucleotides read TGCGCCAGCAGCCAAACCATAGGACTAGCGGGGGAGCAGTTCTTC.

The V gene is TRBV4-2, the J gene TRBJ1-4; no definite D call. Germline V gene sequence: CDR1 LGHNA, CDR2 YNFKEQ. V was cut by 6 bases and J by 0 bases, with 14 bases left in between. CDR3 length: 16 residues. CDR3 nucleotides: TGTGCCAGCAGTACGGGCAGACAAACAACTAATGAAAAACTGTTTTTT. It codes for CASSTGRQTTNEKLFF.

This clonotype appeared a few times. This sequence joins TRBV10-3 and TRBJ1-2; D possibly corresponds to TRBD1 (5 bases). V lost 3 bases and J 7 bases, leaving 15 bases between the germline ends. Per germline, CDR1 ENHRY and CDR2 SYGVKD. This CDR3 comprises 14 residues. In nucleotides, the CDR3 is TGTGCCATCAGTGATAAATGGGGGGAAACTGGCTACACCTTC. Translation gives CAISDKWGETGYTF.

This clonotype was seen more than once but under ten times. The chain combines TRBV12-3 or TRBV12-4 with TRBJ2-5; D is undetermined. Trimming left V 2 bases short and J 1 base short, with 8 bases between. There are 14 residues in the CDR3. This chain's CDR3 is CASSLYYRQETQYF. DNA for the CDR3: TGTGCCAGCAGTTTATATTATCGCCAAGAGACCCAGTACTTC.

There are a few counts of this clonotype. The genes are TRBV7-2 and TRBJ2-1; perhaps TRBD1 as D (6 bases). CDR3 length: 13 amino acids. V lost 7 bases, J lost 9 bases, and 16 bases lay in between. Germline loops: CDR1 SGHTA, CDR2 FQGNSA. In nucleotides, the CDR3 is TGTGCCAGCACCAATGGACAGCTTAGTGAGCAGTTCTTC. Its translation: CASTNGQLSEQFF.

V is TRBV5-5 and J is TRBJ1-2; 7 bases fit TRBD1. Germline CDR1 is SGHKS and CDR2 is YYEKEE (reference sequence). The V gene end was trimmed by 0 bases and the J gene end by 7 bases; junction bases not matched to a gene: 6. The CDR3 has 14 amino acids. CDR3 in DNA: TGTGCCAGCAGCTTGGCACAGGGGCCAAGTGGCTACACCTTC. Residues: CASSLAQGPSGYTF.

As for this clonotype: Germline is not matched at one junction end, which may reflect a read error. The chain is built from TRBV7-7 and TRBJ2-3, with D perhaps matching TRBD1 or TRBD2 (6 bases each). Germline assignment: CDR1 SSHAT and CDR2 FNYEAQ (reference sequence). This CDR3 comprises 14 residues. CDR3 amino acids: CASSLGGMTDTQYF. CDR3 bases: TGTGCTAGCAGCTTAGGGGGGATGACAGATACGCAGTATTTT.

The rearrangement links TRBV6-5 to TRBJ2-5; D might be TRBD2 (6 bases). The J call is doubtful: the DNA matches TRBJ2-1 better. Germline assignment: CDR1 MNHEY and CDR2 SVGAGI. The CDR3 runs 15 residues. CDR3 protein: CASSRGALGGPTQFF. In nucleotides, the CDR3 is TGTGCCAGCAGTCGCGGGGCGCTCGGTGGCCCCACTCAGTTCTTC.

The rearrangement joins TRBV7-2 to TRBJ2-3; 7 positions match TRBD2. The CDR3 runs 16 residues. The ends lost 5 bases at V and 1 base at J; junction bases unmatched: 9. Per germline, CDR1 SGHTA and CDR2 FQGNSA. The CDR3: CASSEGRGVRTDTQYF. The CDR3 region has the DNA TGTGCCAGCAGCGAAGGTCGGGGGGTACGCACAGATACGCAGTATTTT.

The V and J genes are TRBV10-3 and TRBJ1-1; no firm D call. Trimming pared 10 bases from V and 0 bases from J, leaving 15 bases between. Germline V CDR1 and CDR2: ENHRY, SYGVKD. This CDR3 has 14 residues. CDR3 nucleotides: TGTGCCACCAATGTCGGAGGCTTGAACACTGAAGCTTTCTTT. As protein: CATNVGGLNTEAFF.

To note about this clonotype: This may stem from a read error, because a much larger clone lies one nucleotide away. The conserved phenylalanine or tryptophan is not found at the CDR3 terminus, so this likely reflects a read error. The rearrangement uses TRBV5-1 and TRBJ2-3; D is unclear. V lost 0 bases, J lost 8 bases, and 16 bases lay in between. The CDR3 runs to 15 residues. The germline CDR1 and CDR2 sequences are SGHRS and YFSETQ. This chain's CDR3 is CASSLAADNGGTQYL. CDR3 coding DNA: TGCGCCAGCAGCTTGGCTGCGGATAATGGCGGTACGCAGTATCTT.

The CDR3 coding sequence is TGTGCCAGGTCTAGCCTTATCTCCTACAATGAGCAGTTCTTC. Its translation is CARSSLISYNEQFF. The V and J genes are TRBV6-7 and TRBJ2-1; D may be TRBD2 (5 bases). TRBV6-7 belongs to the ORF category, with a function that is uncertain. V lost 9 bases and J 0 bases, leaving 12 bases between the germline ends. This CDR3 region has 14 residues.